Listed below are T cell receptor beta chains from one sample, sequenced in a study of STAT3 mutations in large granular lymphocyte leukemia. Method: immunoSEQ multiplex PCR; TCRdb's copy keeps in-frame clones and lacks some. The sample holds under 5,500 clones, less than 75% seen once. Sequencing was done on a sample of peripheral blood mononuclear cells. The receptors originated from a man between 60 and 75 years old with T-cell large granular lymphocyte leukemia. Some clones in this sample may be carry-over from other donors' samples. The CDR3 runs from the conserved cysteine through the conserved F or W. A D gene is named only where the DNA matches it firmly. The listing skips clone size in some rows; elsewhere it reads once, few, many or a size class.

CDR3 length: 16
J gene: TRBJ2-7
V gene: TRBV13
D gene: TRBD1
clone size: -
CDR3 protein: CASSLSWTGISYEQYF
CDR3 DNA: TGTGCCAGCAGCTTAAGTTGGACAGGGATCTCCTACGAGCAGTACTTC

CDR3 length: 15
J gene: TRBJ1-2
V gene: TRBV18
D gene: -
clone size: -
CDR3 protein: CASSPNRGGPYGYTF
CDR3 DNA: TGTGCCAGCTCACCAAACCGAGGAGGGCCCTATGGCTACACCTTC

CDR3 length: 13
J gene: TRBJ1-1
V gene: TRBV5-1
D gene: -
clone size: -
CDR3 protein: CASSLRWQTEAFF
CDR3 DNA: TGCGCCAGCAGCTTGCGGTGGCAGACTGAAGCTTTCTTT

CDR3 length: 14
J gene: TRBJ1-3
V gene: TRBV6-6
D gene: -
clone size: once
CDR3 protein: CASSPISKRNTIYF
CDR3 DNA: TGTGCCAGCAGCCCGATTAGCAAGCGAAACACCATATATTTT

CDR3 length: 14
J gene: TRBJ2-3
V gene: TRBV29-1
D gene: TRBD1
clone size: few
CDR3 protein: CSVNTGEIGYTQYF
CDR3 DNA: TGCAGCGTTAATACAGGGGAAATTGGCTATACGCAGTATTTT

CDR3 length: 12
J gene: TRBJ1-2
V gene: TRBV5-1
D gene: -
clone size: -
CDR3 protein: CASSLLGGLDTF
CDR3 DNA: TGCGCCAGCAGCTTGCTAGGGGGTCTTGACACCTTC

CDR3 length: 12
J gene: TRBJ2-3
V gene: TRBV5-1
D gene: -
clone size: -
CDR3 protein: CASSGWTDTQYF
CDR3 DNA: TGCGCCAGCAGCGGGTGGACAGATACGCAGTATTTT

CDR3 length: 12
J gene: TRBJ2-1
V gene: TRBV18
D gene: -
clone size: -
CDR3 protein: CASSTVVNEQFF
CDR3 DNA: TGTGCCAGCTCCACCGTGGTAAATGAGCAGTTCTTC

CDR3 length: 16
J gene: TRBJ2-3
V gene: TRBV6-6
D gene: TRBD2
clone size: -
CDR3 protein: CASSYSSLAEMDTQYF
CDR3 DNA: TGTGCCAGCAGTTACTCGTCGCTAGCGGAAATGGATACGCAGTATTTT

CDR3 length: 14
J gene: TRBJ2-3
V gene: TRBV7-9
D gene: -
clone size: -
CDR3 protein: CASSLWRRADTQYF
CDR3 DNA: TGTGCCAGCAGCTTATGGAGAAGGGCAGATACGCAGTATTTT

CDR3 length: 15
J gene: TRBJ1-6
V gene: TRBV30
D gene: -
clone size: -
CDR3 protein: CAWSKGGRLNSPLHF
CDR3 DNA: TGTGCCTGGAGCAAAGGTGGGCGGCTGAATTCACCCCTCCACTTT

CDR3 length: 15
J gene: TRBJ1-6
V gene: TRBV18
D gene: -
clone size: -
CDR3 protein: CASSRQNHQISPLHF
CDR3 DNA: TGTGCCAGCTCCCGACAGAACCATCAGATTTCACCCCTCCACTTT

CDR3 length: 14
J gene: TRBJ2-3
V gene: TRBV5-1
D gene: TRBD2
clone size: -
CDR3 protein: CASSSGTSRATQYF
CDR3 DNA: TGCGCCAGCAGCTCCGGGACTAGTCGTGCTACGCAGTATTTT

CDR3 length: 12
J gene: TRBJ1-5
V gene: TRBV2
D gene: -
clone size: -
CDR3 protein: CASSADSQPQHF
CDR3 DNA: TGTGCCAGCAGCGCCGATTCCCAGCCCCAGCATTTT

CDR3 length: 14
J gene: TRBJ1-2
V gene: TRBV5-1
D gene: -
clone size: -
CDR3 protein: CASSSTGALEGYTF
CDR3 DNA: TGCGCCAGCAGCTCTACTGGGGCCCTGGAAGGCTACACCTTC

CDR3 length: 15
J gene: TRBJ1-5
V gene: TRBV7-8
D gene: TRBD1
clone size: -
CDR3 protein: CASSLATQGNQPQHF
CDR3 DNA: TGTGCCAGCAGCTTAGCCACACAGGGGAATCAGCCCCAGCATTTT

CDR3 length: 14
J gene: TRBJ2-2
V gene: TRBV7-9
D gene: -
clone size: -
CDR3 protein: CASSLSQLAGELFF
CDR3 DNA: TGTGCCAGCAGCTTATCCCAGTTGGCCGGGGAGCTGTTTTTT

CDR3 length: 16
J gene: TRBJ1-6
V gene: TRBV4-1
D gene: -
clone size: -
CDR3 protein: CASSQAQTNGNSPLHF
CDR3 DNA: TGCGCCAGCAGCCAAGCCCAGACCAACGGGAATTCACCCCTCCACTTT

CDR3 length: 15
J gene: TRBJ1-1
V gene: TRBV18
D gene: -
clone size: once
CDR3 protein: CASLLKGGGITEAFF
CDR3 DNA: TGTGCCAGCTTGCTTAAAGGCGGGGGCATCACTGAAGCTTTCTTT

CDR3 length: 11
J gene: TRBJ2-3
V gene: TRBV5-1
D gene: -
clone size: once
CDR3 protein: CASSLEDTQYF
CDR3 DNA: TGCGCCAGCAGCTTAGAAGATACGCAGTATTTT

CDR3 length: 14
J gene: TRBJ1-2
V gene: TRBV4-2
D gene: -
clone size: -
CDR3 protein: CASSQDKGDYGYTF
CDR3 DNA: TGTGCCAGCAGCCAAGATAAGGGGGACTATGGCTACACCTTC

CDR3 length: 18
J gene: TRBJ1-2
V gene: TRBV5-1
D gene: TRBD1
clone size: few
CDR3 protein: CASSLGEPGQGANYGYTF
CDR3 DNA: TGCGCCAGCAGCTTGGGGGAACCGGGACAGGGAGCCAACTATGGCTACACCTTC

CDR3 length: 12
J gene: TRBJ1-2
V gene: TRBV6-4
D gene: -
clone size: -
CDR3 protein: CASTSQGPGYTF
CDR3 DNA: TGTGCCAGTACCTCACAGGGACCTGGCTACACCTTC

CDR3 length: 13
J gene: TRBJ1-2
V gene: TRBV5-4
D gene: -
clone size: -
CDR3 protein: CASSFWGSGGYTF
CDR3 DNA: TGTGCCAGCAGCTTTTGGGGGAGCGGGGGCTACACCTTC

CDR3 length: 15
J gene: TRBJ2-3
V gene: TRBV18
D gene: -
clone size: -
CDR3 protein: CASSPGLGVTDTQYF
CDR3 DNA: TGTGCCAGCTCGCCCGGGCTAGGTGTGACAGATACGCAGTATTTT

CDR3 length: 13
J gene: TRBJ2-7
V gene: TRBV6-5
D gene: -
clone size: -
CDR3 protein: CASHRGAPYEQYF
CDR3 DNA: TGTGCCAGCCACCGGGGGGCCCCCTACGAGCAGTACTTC

CDR3 length: 13
J gene: TRBJ2-7
V gene: TRBV18
D gene: -
clone size: -
CDR3 protein: CASSPSTYYEQYF
CDR3 DNA: TGTGCCAGCTCACCGAGTACGTACTACGAGCAGTACTTC

CDR3 length: 16
J gene: TRBJ1-4
V gene: TRBV5-1
D gene: -
clone size: -
CDR3 protein: CASSLVGTPRGEKLFF
CDR3 DNA: TGCGCCAGCAGCTTGGTTGGGACTCCGAGAGGTGAAAAACTGTTTTTT

CDR3 length: 17
J gene: TRBJ1-1
V gene: TRBV25-1
D gene: -
clone size: few
CDR3 protein: CASSSLYRASGSTEAFF
CDR3 DNA: TGTGCCAGCAGTAGTTTGTATAGGGCCTCAGGTAGCACTGAAGCTTTCTTT

CDR3 length: 15
J gene: TRBJ2-3
V gene: TRBV7-2
D gene: TRBD2
clone size: few
CDR3 protein: CASTLAGARTDTQYF
CDR3 DNA: TGTGCCAGCACACTAGCGGGGGCCCGCACAGATACGCAGTATTTT

CDR3 length: 12
J gene: TRBJ1-5
V gene: TRBV29-1
D gene: -
clone size: -
CDR3 protein: CSVEDPGQPQHF
CDR3 DNA: TGCAGCGTTGAAGATCCGGGTCAGCCCCAGCATTTT

CDR3 length: 13
J gene: TRBJ2-3
V gene: TRBV7-9
D gene: -
clone size: -
CDR3 protein: CASSSAGTDTQYF
CDR3 DNA: TGTGCCAGCAGCTCCGCGGGCACAGATACGCAGTATTTT

CDR3 length: 12
J gene: TRBJ2-7
V gene: TRBV10-3
D gene: -
clone size: -
CDR3 protein: CAISELNYEQYF
CDR3 DNA: TGTGCCATCAGTGAGCTAAACTACGAGCAGTACTTC

CDR3 length: 14
J gene: TRBJ1-2
V gene: TRBV10-3
D gene: -
clone size: few
CDR3 protein: CAISGQTLNYGYTF
CDR3 DNA: TGTGCCATCAGTGGACAAACCTTAAACTATGGCTACACCTTC

CDR3 length: 13
J gene: TRBJ2-7
V gene: TRBV11-2
D gene: -
clone size: -
CDR3 protein: CASSLGGGYEQYF
CDR3 DNA: TGTGCCAGCAGCTTAGGTGGGGGCTACGAGCAGTACTTC

CDR3 length: 14
J gene: TRBJ1-6
V gene: TRBV25-1
D gene: -
clone size: few
CDR3 protein: CASSGIGAGSPLHF
CDR3 DNA: TGTGCCAGCAGTGGAATTGGGGCGGGATCACCCCTCCACTTT

CDR3 length: 15
J gene: TRBJ1-2
V gene: TRBV30
D gene: -
clone size: once
CDR3 protein: CAWSRPERANYGYTF
CDR3 DNA: TGTGCCTGGAGTCGCCCTGAAAGAGCTAACTATGGCTACACCTTC

CDR3 length: 13
J gene: TRBJ2-1
V gene: TRBV5-4
D gene: TRBD1
clone size: -
CDR3 protein: CASSLIGGQEQFF
CDR3 DNA: TGTGCCAGCAGCTTGATTGGGGGACAGGAGCAGTTCTTC

CDR3 length: 13
J gene: TRBJ1-4
V gene: TRBV6-5
D gene: -
clone size: -
CDR3 protein: CASSYDESGQLFF
CDR3 DNA: TGTGCCAGCAGTTACGACGAGTCGGGTCAACTGTTTTTT

CDR3 length: 13
J gene: TRBJ2-7
V gene: TRBV9
D gene: TRBD1
clone size: -
CDR3 protein: CASSSYDRDEQYF
CDR3 DNA: TGTGCCAGCAGCTCATACGACAGGGACGAGCAGTACTTC

CDR3 length: 15
J gene: TRBJ1-2
V gene: TRBV15
D gene: -
clone size: -
CDR3 protein: CATSREIGGISGYTF
CDR3 DNA: TGTGCCACCAGCAGAGAGATAGGGGGGATTTCGGGCTACACCTTC

CDR3 length: 14
J gene: TRBJ2-7
V gene: TRBV2
D gene: TRBD2
clone size: -
CDR3 protein: CASSGSGGIYEQYF
CDR3 DNA: TGTGCCAGCAGTGGTAGCGGGGGTATCTACGAGCAGTACTTC

CDR3 length: 15
J gene: TRBJ2-3
V gene: TRBV5-1
D gene: -
clone size: -
CDR3 protein: CASSLAAGSTDTQYF
CDR3 DNA: TGCGCCAGCAGCTTGGCTGCGGGGAGCACAGATACGCAGTATTTT

CDR3 length: 13
J gene: TRBJ1-2
V gene: TRBV18
D gene: -
clone size: -
CDR3 protein: CASSPDSNYGYTF
CDR3 DNA: TGTGCCAGCTCACCGGACAGCAACTATGGCTACACCTTC

CDR3 length: 13
J gene: TRBJ2-5
V gene: TRBV10-2
D gene: -
clone size: -
CDR3 protein: CASRAGTQETQYF
CDR3 DNA: TGCGCCAGCAGGGCCGGGACACAAGAGACCCAGTACTTC

CDR3 length: 14
J gene: TRBJ2-1
V gene: TRBV5-4
D gene: -
clone size: -
CDR3 protein: CASSLAWGEHEQFF
CDR3 DNA: TGTGCCAGCAGCTTGGCCTGGGGCGAGCATGAGCAGTTCTTC

CDR3 length: 15
J gene: TRBJ2-5
V gene: TRBV5-1
D gene: -
clone size: -
CDR3 protein: CASSLSGTGWETQYF
CDR3 DNA: TGCGCCAGCAGCTTGTCCGGAACAGGGTGGGAGACCCAGTACTTC

CDR3 length: 14
J gene: TRBJ2-3
V gene: TRBV13
D gene: TRBD2
clone size: once
CDR3 protein: CASTLAGSTDTQYF
CDR3 DNA: TGTGCCAGCACCCTAGCGGGGAGCACAGATACGCAGTATTTT